What follows is one T cell receptor beta chain and its context. Its antigen remains unidentified. V was trimmed by 4 bases and J by 13 bases, leaving 17 bases between them. The CDR3 sequence is 13 residues long. Germline V gene sequence: CDR1 KGHSH, CDR2 LQKENI. The study sampled nominally healthy donors, though unrecorded immune exposures were likely. PCR was performed using 60 Vbeta and 13 Jbeta primers. This table comes from immunoSEQ multiplex PCR, and its TCRdb copy is limited to in-frame clones, with some not included. Counted here are under 200,000 clones, roughly 75% occurring once; the ten biggest clones make up more than 5%. The entry originates in a study of cytomegalovirus exposure and HLA in healthy donors. Study summary: Of the donors genotyped, approximately 430 in all, 75% to 85% fell in the Caucasian-associated ancestry cluster.

General observations from the study: In vitro work confirmed that a few CMV-associated chains recognize CMV antigens. Later on, an analysis showed TCR association rates differing by HLA locus, with DRB1 the most and HLA-C the fewest.

The sequence was collected from a man between 40 and 49 years old in good health and CMV-seronegative. Sequencing input: PBMCs. This chain links TRBV18 with TRBJ1-3, with D unresolved. CDR3: CASSQFEGYMIYF. The CDR3 DNA reads TGTGCCAGCTCACAGTTCGAGGGTTACATGATATATTTT.